This T cell receptor (beta chain) derives from a study of T-cell memory formation after mild COVID-19. Whole-study findings and limits: The study found balanced CD4/CD8 in clones contracting day 15 to 85 and a CD4+ lean in later expanders. A subset of responding clones appeared in pre-infection memory, suggesting cross-reactive memory joined.

The CDR3 runs to 14 residues. V was cut by 3 bases and J by 1 base, with 9 bases left in between. Per the germline V gene, CDR1 is LNHDA and CDR2 is SQIVND (reference sequence). There are a few counts of this clonotype. Its antigen is as yet unknown. Constant-segment-primed 5'RACE gave TCR alpha and TCR beta cDNA libraries with sample barcodes and UMIs. TCRdb itself ran the 5' RACE reads through MiXCR, one entry per CDR3 protein. The sample lists 150,000 to 200,000 distinct CDR3 sequences; around 15% were seen once. The sequence came from an adult woman who had mild COVID-19 (a few samples of this study predate the infection). Cell type and time point are not known. The sequenced material came from PBMCs or a T cell subset sorted from them (not recorded which). The chain couples TRBV19 to TRBJ2-5, with D perhaps being TRBD1 or TRBD2 (5 bases each). Here the CDR3 reads CASSIMRGQETQYF. CDR3 coding DNA: TGTGCCAGTAGTATCATGAGGGGCCAAGAGACCCAGTACTTC. The entire variable domain, with the rest obtained from reference TRBV19 and TRBJ2-5, is as follows: DGGITQSPKYLFRKEGQNVTLSCEQNLNHDAMYWYRQDPGQGLRLIYYSQIVNDFQKGDIAEGYSVSREKKESFPLTVTSAQKNPTAFYLCASSIMRGQETQYFGPGTRLLVL.